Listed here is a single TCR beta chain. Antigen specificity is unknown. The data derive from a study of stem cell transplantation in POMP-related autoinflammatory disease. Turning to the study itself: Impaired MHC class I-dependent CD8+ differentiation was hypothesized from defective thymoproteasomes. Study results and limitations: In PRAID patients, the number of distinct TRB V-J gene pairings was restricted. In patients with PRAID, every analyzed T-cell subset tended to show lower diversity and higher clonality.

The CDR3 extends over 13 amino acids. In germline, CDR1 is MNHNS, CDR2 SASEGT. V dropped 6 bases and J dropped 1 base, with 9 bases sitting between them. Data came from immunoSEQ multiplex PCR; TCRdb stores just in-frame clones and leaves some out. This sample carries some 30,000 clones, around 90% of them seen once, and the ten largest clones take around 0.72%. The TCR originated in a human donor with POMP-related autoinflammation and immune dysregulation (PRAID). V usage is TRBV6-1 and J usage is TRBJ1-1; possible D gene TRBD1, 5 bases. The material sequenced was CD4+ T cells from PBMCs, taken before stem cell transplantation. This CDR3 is CASRLQENTEAFF. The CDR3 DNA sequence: TGTGCCAGCAGATTACAGGAGAACACTGAAGCTTTCTTT.